This is a list of T cell receptor beta chains from one sample in a study of T cells after yellow fever vaccination. TCRdb itself ran the 5' RACE reads through MiXCR, one entry per CDR3 protein. This sample has approximately 550,000 distinct CDR3 sequences, with roughly 12% found just once. The specimen comprised PBMCs, sampled on the day of the yellow fever booster vaccination. Receptors originate from a man under 40 who received the YFV17D yellow fever vaccine. The CDR3 runs from the conserved cysteine through the conserved F or W. The D gene is left open where the match is weak. Rows give clone size only sometimes, using once, few, many, or a class for an expanded clone.

J gene | D gene | clone size | V gene | CDR3 protein | CDR3 DNA
TRBJ2-2 | . | few | TRBV20-1 | CSARGAEATNTGELFF | TGCAGTGCTAGAGGGGCGGAGGCAACGAACACCGGGGAGCTGTTTTTT
TRBJ2-7 | . | . | TRBV6-5 | CASSFDRRAYEQYF | TGTGCCAGCAGTTTCGACAGGCGGGCCTACGAGCAGTACTTC
TRBJ2-1 | . | few | TRBV7-3 | CASSVQGFYNEQFF | TGTGCCAGCAGCGTTCAGGGGTTCTACAATGAGCAGTTCTTC
TRBJ1-5 | . | few | TRBV15 | CATSRAPAFNRPQHF | TGTGCCACCAGCAGAGCCCCGGCTTTCAATCGGCCCCAGCATTTT
TRBJ2-3 | . | many | TRBV14 | CASSVRGTDTQYF | TGTGCCAGCAGCGTCCGGGGCACAGATACGCAGTATTTT
TRBJ2-3 | TRBD1 | . | TRBV4-3 | CASSQGTGRGTDTQYF | TGCGCCAGCAGCCAGGGGACAGGGCGAGGGACAGATACGCAGTATTTT
TRBJ1-3 | TRBD1 | few | TRBV7-9 | CASSPGPGGTGNTIYF | TGTGCCAGCAGCCCAGGCCCAGGGGGCACAGGAAACACCATATATTTT
TRBJ2-1 | . | . | TRBV7-6 | CASSLRVVTGNEQFF | TGTGCCAGCAGCTTAAGGGTCGTAACCGGCAATGAGCAGTTCTTC
TRBJ2-1 | . | . | TRBV20-1 | CSARDAVSYNEQFF | TGCAGTGCTAGAGATGCGGTTAGCTACAATGAGCAGTTCTTC
TRBJ2-1 | . | . | TRBV6-2/TRBV6-3 | CASTSTPTSYNEQFF | TGTGCCAGCACCTCGACACCGACCTCTTACAATGAGCAGTTCTTC
TRBJ2-7 | TRBD2 | many | TRBV20-1 | CSVGLAGEDEQYF | TGCAGTGTCGGACTAGCGGGAGAAGACGAGCAGTACTTC
TRBJ2-3 | TRBD1 | few | TRBV9 | CASSVWDRGLPDTQYF | TGTGCCAGCAGCGTATGGGACAGGGGTCTTCCAGATACGCAGTATTTT
TRBJ2-1 | . | . | TRBV12-3/TRBV12-4 | CASSPASVSYNEQFF | TGTGCCAGCAGCCCGGCCTCCGTCTCCTACAATGAGCAGTTCTTC
TRBJ2-1 | TRBD2 | few | TRBV7-6 | CASIPGLAGAMQFF | TGTGCCAGCATTCCGGGACTAGCGGGAGCCATGCAGTTCTTC
TRBJ1-1 | . | few | TRBV9 | CASSAIFDTEAFF | TGTGCCAGCAGCGCCATCTTCGACACTGAAGCTTTCTTT
TRBJ2-4 | . | . | TRBV14 | CASSQDFLNIQYF | TGTGCCAGCAGCCAAGATTTTCTGAACATTCAGTACTTC
TRBJ2-1 | . | . | TRBV20-1 | CSARVLGTYNEQFF | TGCAGTGCTAGAGTCCTGGGAACCTACAATGAGCAGTTCTTC
TRBJ2-3 | . | few | TRBV5-1 | CASSLDAGTTDTQYF | TGCGCCAGCAGCTTGGATGCAGGGACCACAGATACGCAGTATTTT
TRBJ2-1 | TRBD1 | . | TRBV12-3/TRBV12-4 | CASSRTGLYNEQFF | TGTGCCAGCAGTCGGACAGGGCTATACAATGAGCAGTTCTTC
TRBJ2-5 | TRBD1 | . | TRBV7-2 | CASSLTGQASETQYF | TGTGCCAGCAGCTTAACAGGACAGGCATCAGAGACCCAGTACTTC
TRBJ2-1 | . | few | TRBV2 | CASSEKGQFNEQFF | TGTGCCAGCAGTGAGAAGGGCCAGTTCAATGAGCAGTTCTTC
TRBJ2-1 | TRBD2 | . | TRBV29-1 | CSSLAGNNEQFF | TGCAGCAGCCTAGCGGGAAACAATGAGCAGTTCTTC
TRBJ2-5 | . | many | TRBV20-1 | CSAPIPTESDLETQYF | TGCAGTGCCCCAATCCCTACGGAATCGGATTTAGAGACCCAGTACTTC
TRBJ2-1 | TRBD1 | few | TRBV5-1 | CASRILTGSNEQFF | TGCGCCAGCAGAATTCTGACAGGGTCAAATGAGCAGTTCTTC
TRBJ2-5 | . | few | TRBV4-2 | CASSQDGGGRETQYF | TGTGCCAGCAGCCAAGATGGTGGGGGCAGAGAGACCCAGTACTTC
TRBJ2-3 | . | few | TRBV2 | CASSTTSRNPTDTQYF | TGTGCCAGCAGTACCACTAGCCGGAATCCCACAGATACGCAGTATTTT
TRBJ2-5 | TRBD1 | once | TRBV5-1 | CGTGQETQYF | TGCGGGACAGGCCAAGAGACCCAGTACTTC
TRBJ2-7 | . | . | TRBV12-5 | CASAKSYEQYF | TGTGCTAGTGCCAAATCCTACGAGCAGTACTTC
TRBJ2-2 | . | . | TRBV11-2 | CASSPHWTTKAGELFF | TGTGCCAGCAGCCCTCACTGGACTACAAAGGCCGGGGAGCTGTTTTTT
TRBJ2-5 | . | . | TRBV4-3 | CASSQLGQLETQYF | TGCGCCAGCAGCCAGTTAGGACAGCTGGAGACCCAGTACTTC
TRBJ2-3 | TRBD1 | few | TRBV28 | CASSFATGGPTDTQYF | TGTGCCAGCAGTTTCGCCACAGGGGGCCCCACAGATACGCAGTATTTT
TRBJ2-1 | TRBD2 | . | TRBV9 | CASSVGGRGLAHNEQFF | TGTGCCAGCAGCGTAGGGGGGAGGGGACTAGCACACAATGAGCAGTTCTTC